These T cell receptor beta chains were read from a single sample in a study of identical twins. TCRdb independently ran MiXCR on the 5' RACE reads; one entry per CDR3 protein. The sample contains 1.5 million or so distinct CDR3 sequences, more than 30% of which appear only once. The specimen sequenced was cord blood. These TCRs come from a newborn girl in good health. Each CDR3 is given with its conserved first and last residue. D genes are given only for firm matches. Clone size is shown for a subset of rows, as once, few, many or a class of expanded clone.

>TRBV3-1|TRBJ2-1|-|-
TGTGCCAGCAGCCAAGATGCGTGGGTAAACGATATGAGCTCCTACAATGAGCAGTTCTTC
CASSQDAWVNDMSSYNEQFF
>TRBV10-3|TRBJ1-6|TRBD1|-
TGTGCCATCAGTGAGTCGATTCCCACACAGGGGATTTATCGTAATTCACCCCTCCACTTT
CAISESIPTQGIYRNSPLHF
>TRBV27|TRBJ2-7|TRBD2|few
TGTGCCAGCAGTTCAAACAGGGCTAGCGGGAGAAACGAGCAGTACTTC
CASSSNRASGRNEQYF
>TRBV27|TRBJ2-1|TRBD2|few
TGTGCCAGCAGTCCCTTGGGACTAGCTCAGGGAAATGAGCAGTTCTTC
CASSPLGLAQGNEQFF
>TRBV28|TRBJ2-7|-|-
TGTGCCAGCAGTCCCTTCCGGTGGGGTAGCTCCTACGAGCAGTACTTC
CASSPFRWGSSYEQYF
>TRBV29-1|TRBJ1-2|TRBD1|-
TGCAGCGCTACAGGGGGCCATGGCTACACCTTC
CSATGGHGYTF
>TRBV10-2|TRBJ2-3|TRBD2|-
TGCGCCAGCAGTGAGTCCATAGCGGGCCGCACAGATACGCAGTATTTT
CASSESIAGRTDTQYF
>TRBV2|TRBJ2-4|-|-
TGTGCCAGCAGTGAAGGGGGGTTTCAGTACTTC
CASSEGGFQYF
>TRBV11-2|TRBJ2-5|TRBD2|-
TGTGCCAGCAGCTTAACAGCGGGGGGGGAGACCCAGTACTTC
CASSLTAGGETQYF
>TRBV10-3|TRBJ2-7|TRBD2|-
TGTGCCATCAGTGAGTATTCAGTAGCGGGAGTAAACTACGAGCAGTACTTC
CAISEYSVAGVNYEQYF
>TRBV6-1|TRBJ2-7|TRBD1|-
TGTGCCAGCAGTGAAATGGGGACAGTTACCTACGAGCAGTACTTC
CASSEMGTVTYEQYF
>TRBV29-1|TRBJ1-2|-|-
TGCAGCGTCGCCGGACGGGGGAACTATGGCTACACCTTC
CSVAGRGNYGYTF
>TRBV29-1|TRBJ2-1|-|many
TGCAGCGTTGACAGCTCCTACAATGAGCAGTTCTTC
CSVDSSYNEQFF
>TRBV6-1|TRBJ1-5|-|-
TGTGCCAGCAAGGGCCAGTCGCAAGTAACTCAGCCCCAGCATTTT
CASKGQSQVTQPQHF
>TRBV27|TRBJ1-6|-|few
TGTGCCAGCAGTTTCGAGGGCGAAGGGAATTCACCCCTCCACTTT
CASSFEGEGNSPLHF
>TRBV19|TRBJ2-7|-|few
TGTGCCAGTAGTTGGGGTCTCGACACCTACGAGCAGTACTTC
CASSWGLDTYEQYF
>TRBV24-1|TRBJ2-3|TRBD2|few
TGTGCCACCAGTGAACTAGCGGGAGGGCACACAGATACGCAGTATTTT
CATSELAGGHTDTQYF
>TRBV7-9|TRBJ1-4|-|-
TGTGCCAGCAGCTTAGTCGGGGGGCTCGCCGAAAAACTGTTTTTT
CASSLVGGLAEKLFF
>TRBV5-4|TRBJ2-1|TRBD2|-
TGTGCCAGCAGCTCAGGACTAGCGGACAACAATGAGCAGTTCTTC
CASSSGLADNNEQFF
>TRBV29-1|TRBJ1-2|TRBD1|few
TGCAGCGCTAGCCTCAGGGGGGGCTATGGCTACACCTTC
CSASLRGGYGYTF
>TRBV11-2|TRBJ2-7|TRBD2|-
TGTGCCAGCAGTGTTAGCGGGGCGCTATACGAGCAGTACTTC
CASSVSGALYEQYF
>TRBV5-1|TRBJ2-7|-|-
TGCGCCAGCAGCTTTCCGGGTAACTCCTACAATGAGCAGTACTTC
CASSFPGNSYNEQYF
>TRBV9|TRBJ2-7|-|few
TGTGCCAGCAGCGCAGGGACGTTAACTACGAAGCAGTACTTC
CASSAGTLTTKQYF
>TRBV20-1|TRBJ2-5|-|-
TGCAGTGCTCAGAAGCCTTTGCGCCAAGAGACCCAGTACTTC
CSAQKPLRQETQYF
>TRBV28|TRBJ2-7|-|-
TGTGCCAGCAGTCCCCGGACAGCGATCACCTACGAGCAGTACTTC
CASSPRTAITYEQYF
>TRBV4-1|TRBJ2-7|-|-
TGCGCCAGCAGCCAAACGCCGACAGCCTACGAGCAGTACTTC
CASSQTPTAYEQYF
>TRBV7-2|TRBJ1-1|-|-
TGTGCCAGCAGCCTAGTTCCCCGGCTCAAGGGCATGAACACTGAAGCTTTCTTT
CASSLVPRLKGMNTEAFF
>TRBV5-4|TRBJ2-5|-|-
TGTGCCAGCAGCTTACCCCTGGTGGAGACCCAGTACTTC
CASSLPLVETQYF
>TRBV21-1|TRBJ2-3|-|-
TGTGCCAGCAGCATCAAGCCAGGACTAGCGGGAGCGGATACGCAGTATTTT
CASSIKPGLAGADTQYF
>TRBV3-1|TRBJ2-7|-|many
TGTGCCAGCAGCCTATCAGGGTCGGCTCTCTACGAGCAGTACTTC
CASSLSGSALYEQYF
>TRBV29-1|TRBJ2-3|-|-
TGCAGCGTCCAGACAGGAACAGTCGATACGCAGTATTTT
CSVQTGTVDTQYF
>TRBV5-1|TRBJ2-1|-|few
TGCGCCAGCAGCCAGGGACAAGATTACAATGAGCAGTTCTTC
CASSQGQDYNEQFF
>TRBV3-1|TRBJ2-7|-|-
TGTGCCAGCAGCCACTTTAGCGGCTACTACGAGCAGTACTTC
CASSHFSGYYEQYF
>TRBV10-3|TRBJ2-7|-|many
TGTGCCATCAGTGAGAAACCCTACGAGCAGTACTTC
CAISEKPYEQYF
>TRBV2|TRBJ2-7|TRBD2|many
TGTGCCAGCAATCGGCAGCGGGGGACCTACGAGCAGTACTTC
CASNRQRGTYEQYF
>TRBV11-1|TRBJ2-1|TRBD1|few
TGTGCCAGCAGCCCCACAGGGGTTCGGCAGTTCTTC
CASSPTGVRQFF
>TRBV28|TRBJ2-3|TRBD2|-
TGTGCCAGCAGCAATCTAAGGCAGGGGGCTAGCGGGAGGCAAACAGATACGCAGTATTTT
CASSNLRQGASGRQTDTQYF
>TRBV5-1|TRBJ2-3|-|many
TGCGCCAGCAGCTTGGAATTCCCAGATACGCAGTATTTT
CASSLEFPDTQYF
>TRBV20-1|TRBJ1-1|-|-
TGCAGTGCTACGGGCAGGCGCACTGAAGCTTTCTTT
CSATGRRTEAFF
>TRBV20-1|TRBJ2-7|-|-
TGCAGTGCTAGAGACTTCCTCTACGAGCAGTACTTC
CSARDFLYEQYF
>TRBV12-5|TRBJ2-7|-|-
TGTGCTAGTGGTTTCGGTGGAGGGGGATACAATGAGCAGTACTTC
CASGFGGGGYNEQYF
>TRBV7-9|TRBJ1-4|-|-
TGTGCCAGCAGCTTAGGGGACTCAAGCAATGAAAAACTGTTTTTT
CASSLGDSSNEKLFF
>TRBV12-3/TRBV12-4|TRBJ1-1|-|-
TGTGCCAGCAGTCGCTTCGAAGCTTTCTTT
CASSRFEAFF
>TRBV4-2|TRBJ2-3|TRBD2|-
TGTGCCAGCAGCCCGGAAACGACTAGCGGGGGGCTGAATACGCAGTATTTT
CASSPETTSGGLNTQYF
>TRBV29-1|TRBJ2-1|TRBD2|-
TGCAGCGTTTCTAGCGGGTTGTTCTACAATGAGCAGTTCTTC
CSVSSGLFYNEQFF
>TRBV5-1|TRBJ2-3|-|-
TGCGCCAGCAGCTTGTGGGGGGTGTACGCAGATACGCAGTATTTT
CASSLWGVYADTQYF
>TRBV7-9|TRBJ2-7|TRBD2|-
TGTGCCAGCAGCGCGGCGGGACTAGATGAGCACTACGAGCAGTACTTC
CASSAAGLDEHYEQYF
>TRBV7-2|TRBJ2-7|-|once
TGTGCCAGCAGCTTATTGGACGATACCTACGAGCAGTACTTC
CASSLLDDTYEQYF
>TRBV2|TRBJ1-3|-|-
TGTGCCAGAGGACAGAGCTCTGGAAACACCATATATTTT
CARGQSSGNTIYF
>TRBV6-5|TRBJ1-5|TRBD1|once
TGTGCCAGCAGTTTACACAGGGGCAGCAATCAGCCCCAGCATTTT
CASSLHRGSNQPQHF
>TRBV29-1|TRBJ1-2|-|-
TGCAGCGTCAATGGACAGAATGGCTACACCTTC
CSVNGQNGYTF
>TRBV12-5|TRBJ1-2|TRBD1|-
TGTGCTAGTGGTTTGGCAGCCGGGACAGGGGGCTATGGCTACACCTTC
CASGLAAGTGGYGYTF
>TRBV25-1|TRBJ2-3|-|-
TGTGCCAGCACGGACACCGGGGTTGAGGGCACAGATACGCAGTATTTT
CASTDTGVEGTDTQYF
>TRBV4-1|TRBJ2-6|-|few
TGCGCCAGCAGCCCCCAAATGGGGTCCACTGGGGCCAACGTCCTGACTTTC
CASSPQMGSTGANVLTF
>TRBV20-1|TRBJ2-7|-|-
TGCAGTGCTAGAGCCCGCATCATGCAGGGAGACTCCTACAATGAGCAGTACTTC
CSARARIMQGDSYNEQYF
>TRBV5-1|TRBJ2-6|TRBD1|-
TGCGCCAGCAGCTTGGGGGACAGGAGCTCTGGGGCCAACGTCCTGACTTTC
CASSLGDRSSGANVLTF
>TRBV20-1|TRBJ2-3|-|few
TGCAGTGCTCCCCCAAAGGGCGGGATTTCGGATACGCAGTATTTT
CSAPPKGGISDTQYF
>TRBV4-2|TRBJ1-1|TRBD1|-
TGTGCCAGCAGCCAAAGACAGGGGGCGAGGACTGAAGCTTTCTTT
CASSQRQGARTEAFF
>TRBV10-3|TRBJ1-1|-|few
TGTGCCATCAGTGCGGACGGGAACACTGAAGCTTTCTTT
CAISADGNTEAFF
>TRBV20-1|TRBJ2-1|TRBD2|few
TGCAGTGCGGGGGGACTAGCCCTCAATGAGCAGTTCTTC
CSAGGLALNEQFF